These 14 T cell receptor beta chains share one sample of origin, sequenced in a study of T cell repertoires in cytomegalovirus infection. TCRdb ran MiXCR on the reads and lists one entry per CDR3 protein. The sample has about 310,000 distinct CDR3 sequences; around a sixth are singletons. Input material: PBMCs. The source is a human donor in good health (CMV status not recorded). Some clones in this sample may be carry-over from other donors' samples.

On this clonotype itself: The final CDR3 position lacks the conserved phenylalanine or tryptophan, pointing to a likely read error. The chain links TRBV25-1 to TRBJ1-6; D unresolved. Germline CDR1 is MGHDK and CDR2 is SYGVNS. V lost 6 bases and J lost 10, with 10 bases in between. The CDR3 has 12 residues. CDR3: CASRQSWSPLHV. The CDR3 region has the DNA TGTGCCAGCAGACAATCCTGGTCACCCCTCCACGTT.

This clonotype was observed many times. This sequence joins TRBV7-2 and TRBJ1-1, with D possibly matching TRBD1 (5 bases). V was shortened by 5 bases and J by 10 bases, with 17 bases between the two germline ends. The germline gives CDR1 SGHTA, CDR2 FQGNSA. The CDR3 contains 13 residues. The CDR3 spells CASSGRDQLPAFF. Here the CDR3 DNA reads TGTGCCAGCAGCGGCCGGGACCAACTTCCAGCTTTCTTT.

This clonotype has at least ten counts. CDR3 in amino acids: CASSSRDSLNEKLFF. The CDR3 coding sequence is TGTGCCAGCAGCTCACGGGACAGTCTAAATGAAAAACTGTTTTTT. The chain recombines TRBV7-8 with TRBJ1-4; 7 bases are a match to TRBD1. V was pared by 4 bases and J by 5 bases, with 7 bases of the junction left unmatched. This CDR3 is 15 amino acids long. Germline CDR1 is SGHVS and CDR2 is FQNEAQ.

The chain recombines TRBV25-1 with TRBJ1-6; TRBD1 matches 7 bases. The CDR3 runs 13 residues. Per the germline V gene, CDR1 is MGHDK and CDR2 is SYGVNS. J was trimmed by 9 bases and V by 6 bases; bases with no gene match: 5. The CDR3 DNA reads as TGTGCCAGCAGGAGACAGGGAGGTTCACCCCTCCACTTT. Its protein product is CASRRQGGSPLHF.

This clonotype was seen only a few times. This chain connects TRBV6-6 to TRBJ2-5; D might be TRBD2 (5 bases). The ends were cut back, 8 bases at V and 4 bases at J, with 14 bases in the middle. The CDR3 is 13 amino acids. The germline CDR1 and CDR2 sequences are MNHNY and SVGAGI (reference sequence). CDR3: CASQRLAPETQYF. In nucleotides, the CDR3 is TGTGCCAGCCAGCGCCTAGCCCCAGAGACCCAGTACTTC.

The V and J genes are TRBV20-1 and TRBJ2-1; 10 bases fit TRBD2. The J segment lost 0 bases and the V segment lost 7 bases, leaving 21 bases of the junction unmatched. The CDR3 has 20 amino acids. The V gene's germline CDR1 is DFQATT and CDR2 SNEGSKA (reference sequence). CDR3 sequence (DNA): TGCAGTGGAACGGAGACTATAGCGGGGGGAAAAGTGAGCTCCTACAATGAGCAGTTCTTC. Translated: CSGTETIAGGKVSSYNEQFF.

The V and J genes are TRBV6-1 and TRBJ2-2; D is possibly TRBD2 (5 bases). Germline-derived CDR1 and CDR2 are MNHNS and SASEGT. V was cut by 3 bases and J by 8 bases, with 19 bases left in between. The CDR3 runs 16 residues. The CDR3 spells CASSEVMGADLGELFF. CDR3 sequence (DNA): TGTGCCAGCAGTGAGGTGATGGGAGCGGATCTGGGGGAGCTGTTTTTT.

This clonotype was seen many times. J is TRBJ2-4 and V is TRBV11-2; D gene ambiguous. Germline CDR1 and CDR2: SGHAT and FQNNGV. V lost 1 base to trimming and J lost 9 bases, with 13 bases between them. The CDR3 extends over 14 amino acids. CDR3 in amino acids: CASSLGVGDGIQYF. DNA of the CDR3: TGTGCCAGCAGCTTAGGGGTCGGCGACGGCATTCAGTACTTC.

This clonotype has ten or more counts. The rearrangement links TRBV4-1 to TRBJ1-5; D is possibly TRBD1 (6 bases). The germline gives CDR1 MGHRA, CDR2 YSYEKL. Trimming removed 0 bases from V and 5 bases from J, with 14 bases in between. The CDR3 is 16 residues long. Here the CDR3 reads CASSQEAGDTYQPQHF. Here the CDR3 DNA reads TGCGCCAGCAGCCAAGAAGCAGGGGATACTTATCAGCCCCAGCATTTT.

The V gene is TRBV7-9, the J gene TRBJ2-1; D unresolved. The ends were cut back, 4 bases at V and 5 bases at J, with 15 bases in the middle. Germline assignment: CDR1 SEHNR and CDR2 FQNEAQ (reference sequence). The CDR3 runs to 15 residues. CDR3 protein: CASSSRFDSNNEQFF. The CDR3 nucleotides read TGTGCCAGCAGCTCCCGCTTTGACTCTAACAATGAGCAGTTCTTC.

This clonotype was observed many times. CDR3 nucleotides: TGTGCCAGCAGCTTCGGCGGCATAGGCGAGCAGTACTTC. As protein: CASSFGGIGEQYF. This chain connects TRBV7-2 to TRBJ2-7; D not certain. CDR3 length: 13 residues. The V gene lost 3 bases and the J gene lost 6 bases, with 12 bases spanning the gap. Germline V gene sequence: CDR1 SGHTA, CDR2 FQGNSA.

This clonotype was detected many times. V usage is TRBV6-2 or TRBV6-3 and J usage is TRBJ2-2; 9 bases are a match to TRBD2. The CDR3 totals 17 residues. Germline V lookup: CDR1 MNHEY, CDR2 SVGEGT. V was pared by 5 bases and J by 5 bases, with 12 bases of the junction left unmatched. CDR3 region: CASSAIGSGGTTGELFF. As DNA, the CDR3 is TGTGCCAGCAGTGCCATTGGGAGCGGGGGGACAACCGGGGAGCTGTTTTTT.

This clonotype was observed once. This chain links TRBV5-4 with TRBJ2-3, with 7 bases that match TRBD1. The CDR3 consists of 15 residues. Germline CDR1 SGHNT, CDR2 YYREEE (reference sequence). V lost 3 bases to trimming and J lost 3 bases; unmatched junction nucleotides: 7. CDR3 bases: TGTGCCAGCAGCTACCAGGGGGAAGTTACAGATACGCAGTATTTT. The encoded protein is CASSYQGEVTDTQYF. The variable domain in full, with the rest retrieved from reference TRBV5-4 and TRBJ2-3, is ETGVTQSPTHLIKTRGQQVTLRCSSQSGHNTVSWYQQALGQGPQFIFQYYREEENGRGNFPPRFSGLQFPNYSSELNVNALELDDSALYLCASSYQGEVTDTQYFGPGTRLTVL.

The chain employs TRBV28 and TRBJ2-1; 7 bases are a match to TRBD2. V shed 3 bases, J shed 6 bases, and the junction held 11 bases outside the gene matches. This CDR3 comprises 16 residues. CDR1 MDHEN and CDR2 SYDVKM come from the germline V gene. CDR3 residues: CASSFGRGVILNEQFF. Written as DNA, the CDR3 is TGTGCCAGCAGTTTCGGACGGGGGGTCATACTCAATGAGCAGTTCTTC.